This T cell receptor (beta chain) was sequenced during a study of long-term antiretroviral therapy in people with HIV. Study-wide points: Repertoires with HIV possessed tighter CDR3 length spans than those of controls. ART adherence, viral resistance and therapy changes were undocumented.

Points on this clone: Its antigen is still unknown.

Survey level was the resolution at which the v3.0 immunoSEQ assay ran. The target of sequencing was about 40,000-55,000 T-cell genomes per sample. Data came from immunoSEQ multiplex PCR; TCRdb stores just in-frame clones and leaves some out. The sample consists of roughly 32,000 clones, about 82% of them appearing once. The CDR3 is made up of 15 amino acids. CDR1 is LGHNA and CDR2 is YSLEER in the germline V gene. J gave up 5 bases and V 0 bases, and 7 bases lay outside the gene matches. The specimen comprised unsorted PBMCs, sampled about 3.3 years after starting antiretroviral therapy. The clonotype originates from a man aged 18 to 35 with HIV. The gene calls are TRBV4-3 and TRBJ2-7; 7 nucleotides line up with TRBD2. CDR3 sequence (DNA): TGCGCCAGCAGCCAAGAGCCGGGAGGTTCGCACGAGCAGTACTTC. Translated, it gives CASSQEPGGSHEQYF.